Below, 32 T cell receptor beta chains from the same sample are listed, as sequenced in a study of regulatory T cells in long-lasting Graves disease. Described time point: persistent/refractory GD, antithyroid drugs over 5 years with positive TRAb. RNA isolated from PBMCs was used to make the TCR library. Construction of the TCR beta libraries employed iRepertoire HTBI primers in conjunction with Arm-PCR of CDR3 regions. TCRdb processed the multiplex PCR reads anew with MiXCR; each CDR3 protein has one entry. The profile covers more than 650,000 distinct CDR3 sequences, with about 32% appearing a single time and around 40% taken by the ten largest. Sequencing used peripheral blood mononuclear cells (PBMCs), obtained when the disease was refractory, from a patient treated with antithyroid drugs. Receptor source: a female donor with Graves disease.

This clonotype was observed a handful of times. The chain uses TRBV12-3 or TRBV12-4 and TRBJ1-2; TRBD1 agrees at 10 bases. Losses at the gene ends were 5 bases for V and 5 bases for J; bases not matched to a gene: 11. This CDR3 is 16 amino acids long. The DNA of the CDR3 is TGTGCCAGCAGTAGGGGGACAGGGGAGGGAGGGTATGGCTACACCTTC. Its translation: CASSRGTGEGGYGYTF.

The chain has TRBV15 and TRBJ2-7; possible D gene TRBD1, 6 bases. Germline V lookup: CDR1 LNHNV, CDR2 YYDKDF (reference sequence). The CDR3 has 15 amino acids. V gave up 0 bases and J gave up 0 bases, with 9 bases separating them. The CDR3, as DNA: TGTGCCACCAGCAGAGACAGGGGAAACTCCTACGAGCAGTACTTC. Its translation is CATSRDRGNSYEQYF.

The chain couples TRBV6-1 to TRBJ1-1; no firm D call. CDR3 length: 15 residues. The germline V and J ends were trimmed by 7 bases and 0 bases, with 15 bases remaining between them. CDR1 MNHNS and CDR2 SASEGT come from the germline V gene. The CDR3 sequence: CASTTKRTVNTEAFF. Written as DNA, the CDR3 is TGTGCCAGCACTACGAAACGGACGGTGAACACTGAAGCTTTCTTT.

The rearrangement links TRBV14 to TRBJ2-7; 8 bases are a match to TRBD1. This CDR3 is 13 amino acids long. V lost 4 bases to trimming and J lost 6 bases; unmatched junction nucleotides: 5. Per the germline V gene, CDR1 is SGHDN and CDR2 is FVKESK. The CDR3 nucleotides are TGTGCCAGCAGCCTACAGACAGGGGTCGAGCAGTACTTC. Its protein is CASSLQTGVEQYF.

At least ten counts were recorded for this clonotype. This sequence joins TRBV12-3 or TRBV12-4 and TRBJ2-7; D may be TRBD1 (6 bases). V was shortened by 2 bases and J by 6 bases, with 14 bases between the two germline ends. The CDR3 is 14 amino acids. The CDR3 DNA reads as TGTGCCAGCAGTTTACAGGGGAGTTCCCTCGAGCAGTACTTC. Translation gives CASSLQGSSLEQYF.

In this sample, this clonotype turned up many times. This sequence joins TRBV20-1 and TRBJ2-7; the match to TRBD2 covers 7 bases. The CDR3 totals 14 residues. CDR1 is DFQATT and CDR2 is SNEGSKA in the germline V gene (reference sequence). V was pared by 1 base and J by 6 bases, with 9 bases of the junction left unmatched. This CDR3 is CSARVGTKSFEQYF. As DNA, the CDR3 is TGCAGTGCTAGAGTAGGGACTAAATCTTTCGAGCAGTACTTC.

This clonotype showed up many times. The chain links TRBV12-3 or TRBV12-4 to TRBJ2-7; D gene unclear. The CDR3 runs to 14 residues. Trimming stripped 1 base from V and 5 bases from J, with 12 bases between. The CDR3 is CASSLVRDSHEQYF. CDR3 bases: TGTGCCAGCAGTTTAGTAAGGGATTCACACGAGCAGTACTTC.

This clonotype has only a few counts. V is TRBV20-1 and J is TRBJ1-1; D gene uncertain. CDR1 and CDR2 (germline): DFQATT, SNEGSKA (reference sequence). V lost 1 base and J 0 bases, leaving 15 bases between the germline ends. The CDR3 loop spans 16 amino acids. The CDR3 protein is CSARVAGFVMNTEAFF. DNA of the CDR3: TGCAGTGCTAGAGTGGCGGGGTTCGTCATGAACACTGAAGCTTTCTTT.

The chain is built from TRBV6-4 and TRBJ1-1; D is ambiguous. The CDR3 runs to 14 residues. The V end was cut by 6 bases, the J end by 0 bases, with 11 bases between. The germline CDR1 and CDR2 sequences are MRHNA and SNTAGT. The CDR3 DNA reads TGTGCCAGCAGCCGGGAGTACATGAACACTGAAGCTTTCTTT. Translating gives CASSREYMNTEAFF.

CDR3 protein: CSVEEGPLYGYTF. As DNA, the CDR3 is TGCAGCGTTGAAGAGGGGCCACTCTATGGCTACACCTTC. The chain joins TRBV29-1 to TRBJ1-2; a possible D gene is TRBD1 (5 bases). The germline gives CDR1 SQVTM, CDR2 ANQGSEA. Trimming left V 0 bases short and J 4 bases short, with 9 bases between. CDR3 length equals 13 residues.

This clonotype occurred many times. The chain combines TRBV28 with TRBJ1-2, with D tentatively TRBD1 (6 bases). The CDR3 totals 18 residues. Germline-derived CDR1 and CDR2 are MDHEN and SYDVKM. V lost 5 bases to trimming and J lost 2 bases, with 24 bases between them. CDR3: CASSPIWAPGGRNYGYTF. CDR3 nucleotides: TGTGCCAGCAGTCCAATATGGGCCCCGGGGGGCAGAAACTATGGCTACACCTTC.

The CDR3 loop reads CASSYVSGRALLQTQYF. In nucleotides, the CDR3 is TGTGCCAGCAGTTACGTTAGCGGGAGGGCCTTGTTACAGACCCAGTACTTC. J is TRBJ2-5 and V is TRBV6-5, with TRBD2 matching 11 bases. This CDR3 is built from 17 residues. Germline V gene data show CDR1 as MNHEY and CDR2 as SVGAGI. Trimming cost V 2 bases and J 6 bases; bases outside gene matches: 11.

The sample holds a few counts of this clonotype. V usage is TRBV20-1 and J usage is TRBJ2-5; TRBD2 aligns across 7 bases. With 6 bases clipped from V and 3 bases from J, the junction kept 7 bases outside the gene matches. The CDR3 extends over 13 amino acids. Germline-derived CDR1 and CDR2 are DFQATT and SNEGSKA (reference sequence). DNA for the CDR3: TGCAGTGCCAGACCGCTAGCGGAAGAGACCCAGTACTTC. Protein: CSARPLAEETQYF.

The rearrangement uses TRBV5-1 and TRBJ1-2, with 10 bases aligning to TRBD1. Trimming removed 4 bases from V and 4 bases from J; junction bases left unmatched: 7. The CDR3 has 15 amino acids. Looked up from germline, CDR1 is SGHRS and CDR2 is YFSETQ. The CDR3 DNA reads TGCGCCAGCAGCAGAGGGACAGGGGAAACCTATGGCTACACCTTC. It is translated as CASSRGTGETYGYTF.

The chain joins TRBV20-1 to TRBJ1-5; maybe TRBD1 (5 bases). Germline-derived CDR1 and CDR2 are DFQATT and SNEGSKA (reference sequence). Deletions cut 2 bases from V and 0 bases from J, with 14 bases between. CDR3 length: 16 residues. The CDR3 nucleotides are TGCAGTGCTAGACGGGGTGGGGCCTATAGCAATCAGCCCCAGCATTTT. Encoded protein: CSARRGGAYSNQPQHF.

The chain joins TRBV11-2 to TRBJ2-5; D might be TRBD2 (5 bases). Trimming stripped 5 bases from V and 0 bases from J, with 10 bases between. Germline V gene sequence: CDR1 SGHAT, CDR2 FQNNGV. The length of the CDR3 is 14 residues. CDR3 DNA sequence: TGTGCCAGCAGCCCCCCGGACTACCAAGAGACCCAGTACTTC. The encoded protein is CASSPPDYQETQYF.

The V gene is TRBV20-1, the J gene TRBJ2-7, with D maybe TRBD2 (5 bases). Germline assignment: CDR1 DFQATT and CDR2 SNEGSKA (reference sequence). There are 15 residues in the CDR3. Trimming removed 4 bases from V and 2 bases from J, with 18 bases in between. The chain's CDR3 is CSATSFWTPTYEQYF. The CDR3, as DNA: TGCAGTGCTACTTCCTTTTGGACTCCAACCTACGAGCAGTACTTC.

This clonotype was recorded many times. The rearrangement joins TRBV28 to TRBJ2-7, with D maybe TRBD2 (6 bases). The CDR3 has 14 amino acids. The V end was cut by 2 bases, the J end by 6 bases, with 14 bases between. The germline CDR1 and CDR2 sequences are MDHEN and SYDVKM. CDR3 amino acids: CASSLGSRRGEQYF. CDR3 coding DNA: TGTGCCAGCAGTTTAGGGTCTAGGAGGGGCGAGCAGTACTTC.

The chain links TRBV3-1 to TRBJ1-3; no firm D call. Germline values: CDR1 LGHDT, CDR2 YNNKEL (reference sequence). Deletions cut 2 bases from V and 0 bases from J, with 11 bases between. This CDR3 comprises 16 residues. The CDR3 loop reads CASSQLQVFSGNTIYF. The CDR3 DNA sequence: TGTGCCAGCAGCCAATTGCAGGTTTTCTCTGGAAACACCATATATTTT. Complete variable domain (other parts from reference TRBV3-1 and TRBJ1-3): DTAVSQTPKYLVTQMGNDKSIKCEQNLGHDTMYWYKQDSKKFLKIMFSYNNKELIINETVPNRFSPKSPDKAHLNLHINSLELGDSAVYFCASSQLQVFSGNTIYFGEGSWLTVV.

V is TRBV12-3 or TRBV12-4 and J is TRBJ1-4, with a weak D call TRBD1 (6 bases). Trimming removed 3 bases at V and 8 bases at J, with 10 bases between. This CDR3 has 13 amino acids. CDR3: CASSFAGEEKLFF. The CDR3 bases are TGTGCCAGCAGTTTTGCAGGGGAGGAAAAACTGTTTTTT.

The rearrangement joins TRBV5-5 to TRBJ2-7, with 8 positions matching TRBD2. CDR3 length: 18 residues. Germline CDR1 and CDR2: SGHKS and YYEKEE (reference sequence). The V gene end was trimmed by 4 bases and the J gene end by 4 bases; junction bases not matched to a gene: 19. The CDR3: CASSLQGFPGTREYEQYF. The CDR3 nucleotides read TGTGCCAGCAGCCTCCAAGGTTTTCCGGGGACTAGAGAGTACGAGCAGTACTTC.

This clonotype was seen a few times. V usage is TRBV30 and J usage is TRBJ2-7, with a weak D call TRBD1 (5 bases). Trimming removed 0 bases from V and 2 bases from J, with 14 bases in between. Germline lookup yields CDR1 GTSNPN and CDR2 SVGIG (reference sequence). The CDR3 totals 15 residues. This CDR3 is CAWSVPAGYPYEQYF. For the CDR3, the DNA is TGTGCCTGGAGTGTACCAGCAGGGTACCCCTACGAGCAGTACTTC. The full variable domain, its missing parts supplied by reference TRBV30 and TRBJ2-7, is SQTIHQWPATLVQPVGSPLSLECTVEGTSNPNLYWYRQAAGRGLQLLFYSVGIGQISSEVPQNLSASRPQDRQFILSSKKLLLSDSGFYLCAWSVPAGYPYEQYFGPGTRLTVT.

This clonotype was counted at least ten times. V and J are TRBV12-3 or TRBV12-4 and TRBJ1-5, with D possibly matching TRBD1 (5 bases). The V end was cut by 5 bases, the J end by 0 bases, with 14 bases between. The CDR3 is made up of 16 amino acids. CDR3 sequence reads: CASSPRQFDSNQPQHF. DNA of the CDR3: TGTGCCAGCAGTCCCCGACAGTTCGATAGCAATCAGCCCCAGCATTTT.

This clonotype was picked up many times. This chain connects TRBV11-2 to TRBJ2-7; D is possibly TRBD1 (6 bases). The length of the CDR3 is 15 residues. The ends were cut back, 4 bases at V and 0 bases at J, with 13 bases in the middle. The germline V gene encodes CDR1 SGHAT and CDR2 FQNNGV. CDR3 loop: CASSYAGTSSYEQYF. The CDR3 nucleotides read TGTGCCAGCAGCTACGCCGGGACATCCTCCTACGAGCAGTACTTC. The full variable domain, with the rest looked up from reference TRBV11-2 and TRBJ2-7, is EAGVAQSPRYKIIEKRQSVAFWCNPISGHATLYWYQQILGQGPKLLIQFQNNGVVDDSQLPKDRFSAERLKGVDSTLKIQPAKLEDSAVYLCASSYAGTSSYEQYFGPGTRLTVT.

This clonotype has a handful of counts. The chain couples TRBV30 to TRBJ2-7; D not resolved. The length of the CDR3 is 13 residues. Per germline, CDR1 GTSNPN and CDR2 SVGIG (reference sequence). V lost 6 bases and J lost 7, with 19 bases in between. The CDR3 DNA reads TGTGCCTGCCATTCACAGTCCGGCTGGGAGCAGTACTTC. It encodes CACHSQSGWEQYF. The whole variable domain, filled in from reference TRBV30 and TRBJ2-7, reads SQTIHQWPATLVQPVGSPLSLECTVEGTSNPNLYWYRQAAGRGLQLLFYSVGIGQISSEVPQNLSASRPQDRQFILSSKKLLLSDSGFYLCACHSQSGWEQYFGPGTRLTVT.

This chain joins TRBV19 and TRBJ2-7; 9 nucleotides line up with TRBD1. The V and J ends lost 7 bases and 6 bases, in that order; junction bases with no gene match: 4. Looked up from germline, CDR1 is LNHDA and CDR2 is SQIVND (reference sequence). The CDR3 sequence is 12 residues long. The CDR3 sequence: CASMDRGGEQYF. As DNA, the CDR3 is TGTGCCAGTATGGACAGGGGAGGCGAGCAGTACTTC.

The genes are TRBV29-1 and TRBJ1-4, with no clear D. The CDR3 covers 14 residues. V lost 6 bases and J 4 bases, leaving 15 bases between the germline ends. The germline gives CDR1 SQVTM, CDR2 ANQGSEA. CDR3 sequence reads: CSVAGGGGNEKLFF. The CDR3 DNA is TGCAGCGTGGCGGGAGGAGGCGGTAATGAAAAACTGTTTTTT.

The V call is TRBV28, the J call TRBJ1-5; TRBD1 might be the D (6 bases). V lost 6 bases, J lost 4 bases, and 13 bases lay in between. CDR1 MDHEN and CDR2 SYDVKM come from the germline V gene. This CDR3 spans 14 amino acids. CDR3 amino acids: CASRKDRTNQPQHF. In DNA form, the CDR3 reads TGTGCCAGCAGAAAAGACAGGACTAATCAGCCCCAGCATTTT. Full variable domain (rest looked up from reference TRBV28 and TRBJ1-5): DVKVTQSSRYLVKRTGEKVFLECVQDMDHENMFWYRQDPGLGLRLIYFSYDVKMKEKGDIPEGYSVSREKKERFSLILESASTNQTSMYLCASRKDRTNQPQHFGDGTRLSIL.

This clonotype was counted only a few times. The CDR3 protein is CASSPQQGRGTTNEKLFF. CDR3 bases: TGTGCCAGCTCACCACAACAGGGGCGAGGGACAACTAATGAAAAACTGTTTTTT. The V call is TRBV18, the J call TRBJ1-4; 7 nucleotides match TRBD1. V shed 1 base and J 0 bases; nucleotides not matched to a gene: 8. This CDR3 comprises 18 residues. The V gene's germline CDR1 is KGHSH and CDR2 LQKENI.

The rearrangement links TRBV9 to TRBJ1-3; D unresolved. V lost 4 bases and J 0 bases, leaving 14 bases between the germline ends. Germline V gene lookup returns CDR1 SGDLS and CDR2 YYNGEE. The CDR3 sequence is 16 residues long. CDR3 in DNA: TGTGCCAGCAGCCCCCGGCCGACTTACTCTGGAAACACCATATATTTT. It yields the protein CASSPRPTYSGNTIYF.

As for this clonotype: A much larger clone lies one base from this, so it may be a read error. V is TRBV28 and J is TRBJ1-5; tentatively, D is TRBD1 (5 bases). The length of the CDR3 is 18 residues. Trimming left V 5 bases short and J 2 bases short, with 22 bases between. The germline V gene has CDR1 MDHEN and CDR2 SYDVKM. In DNA, the CDR3 is TGTGCCAGCAGTCCGACTAGACGGGGGGGAAGGGGCAATCAGCCCCAGCATTTT. Translated, it gives CASSPTRRGGRGNQPQHF.

The chain couples TRBV27 to TRBJ2-7, with D perhaps TRBD1 or TRBD2 (5 bases each). The CDR3 is 14 residues long. CDR1 and CDR2 from the germline V gene are MNHEY and SMNVEV (reference sequence). Trimming took 5 bases from V and 2 from J, leaving 13 bases between them. This chain's CDR3 is CASSQGGSTYEQYF. Written as DNA, the CDR3 is TGTGCCAGCAGTCAGGGTGGGAGTACCTACGAGCAGTACTTC.